The 27 T cell receptor beta chains in this list originate from one sample, sequenced in a study of T cell repertoires in cytomegalovirus infection. TCRdb passed the reads through MiXCR, listing each CDR3 protein once. The sample gives some 350,000 distinct CDR3 sequences, less than 20% of which show up once; under 9% is in the top ten. Sequenced material: PBMCs. These receptors were taken from a human donor in good health (CMV status not recorded). Some clones in this sample may be carry-over from other donors' samples.

There are a few counts of this clonotype. V and J are TRBV4-3 and TRBJ2-5, with 8 bases lining up with TRBD2. The CDR3 has 16 residues. V was clipped by 1 base and J by 0 bases; unmatched bases: 4. The germline V gene has CDR1 LGHNA and CDR2 YSLEER. This chain's CDR3 is CASSQGLSGNQETQYF. The CDR3, as DNA: TGCGCCAGCAGCCAAGGACTTAGCGGGAACCAAGAGACCCAGTACTTC.

This clonotype was seen only a few times. J is TRBJ2-5 and V is TRBV20-1, with 7 bases fitting TRBD1. Germline loops: CDR1 DFQATT, CDR2 SNEGSKA (reference sequence). The CDR3 runs 14 residues. V gave up 0 bases and J gave up 5 bases; unmatched junction bases: 6. The DNA of the CDR3 is TGCAGTGCTAGAGATCAACAGGGGTTTGAGACCCAGTACTTC. Its protein is CSARDQQGFETQYF.

This clonotype has a count of ten or more. This chain joins TRBV7-9 and TRBJ1-4, with a weak D call TRBD1 (5 bases). Germline V CDR1 and CDR2: SEHNR, FQNEAQ (reference sequence). The CDR3 is 14 residues long. Trimming pared 2 bases from V and 8 bases from J, leaving 12 bases between. This CDR3 is CASSLPRVQEKLFF. The DNA for the CDR3 is TGTGCCAGCAGCTTACCCAGGGTCCAGGAAAAACTGTTTTTT.

This clonotype was seen a handful of times. V usage is TRBV7-6 and J usage is TRBJ2-3, with D possibly matching TRBD2 (5 bases). The germline gives CDR1 SGHVS, CDR2 FNYEAQ. V shed 4 bases and J shed 5 bases, with 16 bases lying between them. CDR3 length: 15 residues. This CDR3 reads CASSSTAGPLDTQYF. The CDR3 DNA reads as TGTGCCAGCAGCTCCACTGCGGGCCCCCTAGATACGCAGTATTTT.

The chain uses TRBV18 and TRBJ1-3; TRBD1 is a possible D gene (5 bases). CDR1 and CDR2 (germline): KGHSH, LQKENI. Trimming stripped 6 bases from V and 0 bases from J, with 18 bases between. CDR3 length: 17 amino acids. DNA of the CDR3: TGTGCCAGCTCGACGGCCCAGGGACTGATCTCTGGAAACACCATATATTTT. The encoded protein is CASSTAQGLISGNTIYF. The entire variable domain, with the rest obtained from reference TRBV18 and TRBJ1-3, is as follows: NAGVMQNPRHLVRRRGQEARLRCSPMKGHSHVYWYRQLPEEGLKFMVYLQKENIIDESGMPKERFSAEFPKEGPSILRIQQVVRGDSAAYFCASSTAQGLISGNTIYFGEGSWLTVV.

This clonotype has just a few counts. The V call is TRBV7-8, the J call TRBJ2-1; 10 bases fit TRBD1. The trim removed 4 bases at V and 2 bases at J, leaving 2 bases unmatched. Germline V gene data show CDR1 as SGHVS and CDR2 as FQNEAQ. CDR3 length: 15 amino acids. The DNA of the CDR3 is TGTGCCAGCAGCTGGACAGGGGGTGCCTACAATGAGCAGTTCTTC. Translating it yields CASSWTGGAYNEQFF.

The chain recombines TRBV20-1 with TRBJ1-5; D gene unclear. V was trimmed by 0 bases and J by 5 bases, leaving 5 bases between them. CDR3 length equals 12 residues. Germline loops: CDR1 DFQATT, CDR2 SNEGSKA (reference sequence). The CDR3 sequence is CSARDGDQPQHF. The CDR3 DNA follows: TGCAGTGCTAGAGATGGAGATCAGCCCCAGCATTTT.

This clonotype was seen repeatedly, ten times or more. The rearrangement joins TRBV5-4 to TRBJ2-1; a possible D gene is TRBD1 (6 bases). The length of the CDR3 is 15 residues. Trimming removed 4 bases from V and 7 bases from J, with 18 bases in between. Germline CDR1 reads SGHNT; CDR2 reads YYREEE (reference sequence). The CDR3 region is CASSPGTNRGNEQFF. In nucleotides, the CDR3 is TGTGCCAGCAGCCCCGGGACAAATCGTGGGAATGAGCAGTTCTTC.

J is TRBJ1-1 and V is TRBV20-1; 9 nucleotides align to TRBD1. This CDR3 has 14 residues. Trimming at V came to 5 bases and at J to 6 bases, leaving 10 bases not matched to a gene. Germline loops: CDR1 DFQATT, CDR2 SNEGSKA (reference sequence). CDR3 DNA sequence: TGCAGTGCTTCGGGACAGGGTTCCTCTTCTGAAGCTTTCTTT. Amino acids: CSASGQGSSSEAFF.

The gene calls are TRBV7-4 and TRBJ1-4, with 10 bases lining up with TRBD1. The CDR3 loop spans 14 amino acids. V lost 4 bases to trimming and J lost 7 bases; unmatched junction nucleotides: 3. Germline values: CDR1 SGHVT, CDR2 SQSDAQ. The CDR3 DNA reads TGTGCCAGCAGCTCTGGACAGGGGGTTGAAAAACTGTTTTTT. Translation gives CASSSGQGVEKLFF.

The chain links TRBV7-2 to TRBJ2-1; 8 bases line up with TRBD2. Germline CDR1 is SGHTA and CDR2 is FQGNSA. V was pared by 1 base and J by 9 bases, with 5 bases of the junction left unmatched. The CDR3 covers 14 residues. This CDR3 reads CASSLVGGGGEQFF. CDR3 coding DNA: TGTGCCAGCAGCTTAGTCGGGGGGGGCGGTGAGCAGTTCTTC. Drawing the rest from reference TRBV7-2 and TRBJ2-1, the complete variable domain is GAGVSQSPSNKVTEKGKDVELRCDPISGHTALYWYRQSLGQGLEFLIYFQGNSAPDKSGLPSDRFSAERTGGSVSTLTIQRTQQEDSAVYLCASSLVGGGGEQFFGPGTRLTVL.

At least ten counts were recorded for this clonotype. The CDR3 region has the DNA TGTGCCAGCAGCGACTCCAATGAGCAGTTCTTC. This translates into CASSDSNEQFF. V gene TRBV7-8 combines with J gene TRBJ2-1; D is undetermined. This CDR3 comprises 11 residues. CDR1 and CDR2 (germline): SGHVS, FQNEAQ. V lost 5 bases, J lost 6 bases, and 5 bases lay in between.

This clonotype was recorded a few times. The rearrangement joins TRBV7-2 to TRBJ2-3; D unresolved. The CDR3 extends over 12 amino acids. Germline loops: CDR1 SGHTA, CDR2 FQGNSA. The germline V and J ends were trimmed by 3 bases and 3 bases, with 4 bases remaining between them. In nucleotides, the CDR3 is TGTGCCAGCAGCTTGATGACAGATACGCAGTATTTT. Translating gives CASSLMTDTQYF.

Ten or more counts support this clonotype. The chain employs TRBV19 and TRBJ1-5, with D possibly being TRBD1 (5 bases). The ends were cut back, 4 bases at V and 6 bases at J, with 19 bases in the middle. Germline V gives CDR1 LNHDA, CDR2 SQIVND (reference sequence). The length of the CDR3 is 16 residues. Here the CDR3 DNA reads TGTGCCAGTAGTAATCTCACGCCCAGGGAGTTTCAGCCCCAGCATTTT. Translation gives CASSNLTPREFQPQHF.

This chain connects TRBV4-1 to TRBJ2-2; D is undetermined. Between the trimmed V and J ends, which lost 6 bases and 4 bases, there was a span of 12 bases. CDR1 is MGHRA and CDR2 is YSYEKL in the germline V gene. The CDR3 runs to 14 residues. The CDR3 loop is CASRRSHGTGELFF. CDR3 nucleotide sequence: TGCGCCAGCAGGAGGTCCCATGGCACCGGGGAGCTGTTTTTT.

The genes are TRBV6-2 or TRBV6-3 and TRBJ2-1; TRBD2 matches at 9 bases. Germline CDR1 MNHEY, CDR2 SVGEGT. Losses at the gene ends were 5 bases for V and 14 bases for J; bases not matched to a gene: 10. The CDR3 is 13 amino acids. The CDR3 protein is CASSGRLAVREFF. CDR3 sequence (DNA): TGTGCCAGCAGTGGTAGACTAGCGGTGAGGGAGTTCTTC.

CDR3 DNA sequence: TGTGCCAGCAGCTATATCAGACAGTATAATGAGCAGTTCTTC. Its translation is CASSYIRQYNEQFF. The V and J genes are TRBV3-1 and TRBJ2-1; possible D gene TRBD1, 5 bases. Per the germline V gene, CDR1 is LGHDT and CDR2 is YNNKEL (reference sequence). V shed 5 bases and J shed 7 bases, with 15 bases lying between them. CDR3 length equals 14 residues.

This clonotype was counted ten times or more. The chain links TRBV7-2 to TRBJ2-7, with D perhaps TRBD1 (5 bases). This CDR3 contains 15 residues. Germline CDR1 SGHTA, CDR2 FQGNSA. V lost 5 bases and J lost 3, with 17 bases in between. CDR3 loop: CASSPQQGVLYEQYF. The DNA for the CDR3 is TGTGCCAGCAGCCCACAGCAGGGCGTTCTCTACGAGCAGTACTTC.

V usage is TRBV28 and J usage is TRBJ1-2; weak D call: TRBD1 (5 bases). The CDR3 is 12 amino acids. Germline assignment: CDR1 MDHEN and CDR2 SYDVKM. Trimming pared 10 bases from V and 4 bases from J, leaving 13 bases between. CDR3 amino acids: CATSTALYGYTF. CDR3 coding DNA: TGTGCCACTTCGACAGCTCTCTATGGCTACACCTTC.

The rearrangement uses TRBV24-1 and TRBJ2-5; 10 nucleotides match TRBD1. In germline, CDR1 is KGHDR, CDR2 SFDVKD. The CDR3 length is 14 residues. Trimming took 9 bases from V and 5 from J; bases not matched to a gene: 8. CDR3 residues: CATSDRGPGETQYF. DNA of the CDR3: TGTGCCACCTCCGACAGGGGGCCCGGGGAGACCCAGTACTTC.

The chain combines TRBV6-2 or TRBV6-3 with TRBJ2-5; 7 bases fit TRBD2. Looked up from germline, CDR1 is MNHEY and CDR2 is SVGEGT. This CDR3 has 14 amino acids. The V gene end was trimmed by 6 bases and the J gene end by 2 bases; junction bases not matched to a gene: 6. The CDR3: CASRRDYTQETQYF. CDR3 bases: TGTGCCAGCAGGCGGGACTATACGCAAGAGACCCAGTACTTC.

CDR3 bases: TGCAGTGCCGGGACAGGCAATCAGCCCCAGCATTTT. The encoded protein is CSAGTGNQPQHF. The chain joins TRBV20-1 to TRBJ1-5, with 7 positions matching TRBD1. The CDR3 contains 12 residues. Trimming cost V 6 bases and J 2 bases; bases outside gene matches: 1. Germline loops: CDR1 DFQATT, CDR2 SNEGSKA (reference sequence).

This clonotype was counted a few times. The chain is built from TRBV19 and TRBJ1-5; D ambiguous. CDR3 length: 14 amino acids. V was trimmed by 1 base and J by 4 bases, leaving 8 bases between them. Germline V gene sequence: CDR1 LNHDA, CDR2 SQIVND (reference sequence). The DNA for the CDR3 is TGTGCCAGTAGTATAGTGACGGCAAATCAGCCCCAGCATTTT. Its protein product is CASSIVTANQPQHF.

This clonotype was picked up a small number of times. The chain couples TRBV19 to TRBJ1-1, with D hard to call. The V gene's germline CDR1 is LNHDA and CDR2 SQIVND (reference sequence). Trimming stripped 8 bases from V and 2 bases from J, with 12 bases between. CDR3 length: 13 residues. This CDR3 is CASGYRSNTEAFF. The CDR3 DNA sequence: TGTGCCAGTGGCTACAGATCAAACACTGAAGCTTTCTTT.

The rearrangement joins TRBV7-2 to TRBJ2-5; possibly TRBD2 for D (5 bases). CDR1 and CDR2 from the germline V gene are SGHTA and FQGNSA. The CDR3 runs to 15 residues. The V end was cut by 3 bases, the J end by 2 bases, with 13 bases between. CDR3 in DNA: TGTGCCAGCAGCTTTCGATCGGGGTCACAAGAGACCCAGTACTTC. It codes for CASSFRSGSQETQYF.

The genes are TRBV19 and TRBJ1-1, with TRBD1 matching 7 bases. Germline loops: CDR1 LNHDA, CDR2 SQIVND (reference sequence). This CDR3 comprises 17 residues. With V trimmed by 6 bases and J by 2 bases, 15 bases remained unmatched. CDR3 sequence reads: CASSPMSATGENTEAFF. Written as DNA, the CDR3 is TGTGCCAGTAGCCCAATGAGCGCAACAGGGGAAAACACTGAAGCTTTCTTT.

Concerning this clonotype itself: This CDR3 fails to terminate in the conserved phenylalanine or tryptophan, so it likely reflects a read error. As DNA, the CDR3 is TGTGCCATCAGGAGACAGGGTACGGACACTGAAGCTTTCTTG. It translates to CAIRRQGTDTEAFL. The chain uses TRBV10-3 and TRBJ1-1, with 7 bases matching TRBD1. Germline CDR1 is ENHRY and CDR2 is SYGVKD. The trim removed 6 bases at V and 3 bases at J, leaving 7 bases unmatched. There are 14 residues in the CDR3.